The rows below give T cell receptor beta chains drawn from one sample of a study of chemoradiotherapy in HPV16-positive cancers. Generated by immunoSEQ multiplex PCR, the TCRdb table keeps only in-frame clones and is missing some. The sample includes tens of thousands of clones, 90% of them seen just once. The sample here was blood, taken from a patient who underwent chemoradiotherapy. These receptors were collected from a human donor with HPV-associated anogenital cancer. Both conserved end residues are part of each CDR3. Fields, in order: clone size, CDR3 length, D gene, V gene, J gene, CDR3 protein, CDR3 DNA. The D gene is left open where the match is weak. Size is stated for part of the rows, as once, few or many counts, or as a class when the clone is expanded.

>-|15|-|TRBV9|TRBJ2-2
CASSVDGRWTGELFF
TGTGCCAGCAGCGTAGATGGGAGATGGACCGGGGAGCTGTTTTTT
>-|16|TRBD1|TRBV4-3|TRBJ1-4
CASSQVPGGTNEKLFF
TGCGCCAGCAGCCAAGTCCCAGGGGGAACTAATGAAAAACTGTTTTTT
>-|10|-|TRBV6-1|TRBJ2-7
CASTSYEQYF
TGTGCCAGTACCTCCTACGAGCAGTACTTC
>few|16|TRBD1|TRBV11-3|TRBJ2-6
CASQAGQGAGANVLTF
TGTGCCAGTCAAGCGGGACAGGGAGCTGGGGCCAACGTCCTGACTTTC
>-|15|-|TRBV27|TRBJ2-2
CASKLRTSNTGELFF
TGTGCCAGCAAGCTTAGGACTTCGAACACCGGGGAGCTGTTTTTT
>few|16|TRBD1|TRBV5-1|TRBJ1-3
CASSEDREWIGNTIYF
TGCGCCAGCAGCGAGGACAGGGAATGGATTGGAAACACCATATATTTT
>-|12|-|TRBV19|TRBJ1-2
CASQQELAGYTF
TGTGCCAGTCAACAGGAACTTGCAGGCTACACCTTC
>once|16|TRBD2|TRBV7-2|TRBJ2-4
CASSFGGGSDKNIQYF
TGTGCCAGCAGCTTCGGCGGGGGGAGTGACAAAAACATTCAGTACTTC
>-|13|-|TRBV6-4|TRBJ1-4
CASSELEGEKLFF
TGTGCCAGCAGTGAATTGGAGGGCGAAAAACTGTTTTTT
>-|16|-|TRBV5-1|TRBJ1-4
CASSLAGTSTPEKLFF
TGCGCCAGCAGCTTGGCGGGGACATCAACCCCTGAAAAACTGTTTTTT
>-|12|-|TRBV2|TRBJ2-1
CASSTGSGEQFF
TGTGCCAGCAGTACAGGGTCTGGTGAGCAGTTCTTC
>-|18|TRBD2|TRBV14|TRBJ2-2
CASSQDRLAGANTGELFF
TGTGCCAGCAGCCAAGACCGACTAGCGGGAGCCAACACCGGGGAGCTGTTTTTT
>-|17|TRBD2|TRBV5-1|TRBJ2-7
CASSLGTSGRLAYEQYF
TGCGCCAGCAGCTTAGGGACTAGCGGGAGGCTCGCCTACGAGCAGTACTTC
>-|13|-|TRBV27|TRBJ2-7
CASSRADSYEQYF
TGTGCCAGCAGTCGCGCGGACAGCTACGAGCAGTACTTC
>-|13|-|TRBV30|TRBJ1-1
CAWRGGELAEAFF
TGTGCCTGGAGGGGGGGCGAACTAGCTGAAGCTTTCTTT
>-|13|-|TRBV7-8|TRBJ1-2
CASSLKQGGGYTF
TGTGCCAGCAGCTTAAAACAGGGAGGCGGCTACACCTTC
>-|15|-|TRBV6-1|TRBJ2-2
CASSWSTQAAGELFF
TGTGCCAGCAGCTGGTCAACGCAGGCGGCCGGGGAGCTGTTTTTT
>-|12|-|TRBV29-1|TRBJ1-1
CSVGRGNTEAFF
TGCAGCGTTGGGAGGGGGAACACTGAAGCTTTCTTT
>-|14|-|TRBV5-1|TRBJ2-5
CASSSGTARETQYF
TGCGCCAGCAGCTCCGGGACTGCCCGGGAGACCCAGTACTTC
>-|14|-|TRBV11-1|TRBJ1-2
CASSLATGRGGYTF
TGTGCCAGCAGCTTAGCGACCGGACGCGGGGGCTACACCTTC
>-|15|-|TRBV7-9|TRBJ1-1
CASSLEGGRNTEAFF
TGTGCCAGCAGCTTAGAAGGGGGGCGGAACACTGAAGCTTTCTTT
>-|14|-|TRBV6-5|TRBJ1-1
CASSYGGPDTEAFF
TGTGCCAGCAGTTACGGGGGCCCCGACACTGAAGCTTTCTTT
>-|15|-|TRBV5-5|TRBJ1-5
CASSLDVFGNQPQHF
TGTGCCAGCAGCTTGGACGTTTTCGGCAATCAGCCCCAGCATTTT
>-|16|-|TRBV4-3|TRBJ2-1
CASSQEGGVPYNEQFF
TGCGCCAGCAGCCAAGAAGGCGGGGTCCCCTACAATGAGCAGTTCTTC
>-|12|-|TRBV6-5|TRBJ1-2
CASSYGSYGYTF
TGTGCCAGCAGTTACGGAAGCTATGGCTACACCTTC
>-|15|TRBD1|TRBV5-1|TRBJ2-5
CASSRGQGAQETQYF
TGCGCCAGCAGCAGGGGACAGGGGGCCCAAGAGACCCAGTACTTC
>once|13|TRBD1|TRBV6-5|TRBJ1-5
CASSRTGDQPQHF
TGTGCCAGCAGTCGGACAGGGGATCAGCCCCAGCATTTT
>-|11|-|TRBV20-1|TRBJ1-1
CSAPGFPEAFF
TGCAGTGCTCCAGGGTTTCCTGAAGCTTTCTTT
>-|13|-|TRBV6-5|TRBJ2-2
CASSYSTHGELFF
TGTGCCAGCAGTTACTCGACCCACGGGGAGCTGTTTTTT
>-|12|-|TRBV19|TRBJ1-1
CASSIRNTEAFF
TGTGCCAGTAGTATACGGAACACTGAAGCTTTCTTT
>-|15|-|TRBV5-5|TRBJ1-5
CASSLEGSLSQPQHF
TGTGCCAGCAGCTTGGAGGGGTCCCTCAGTCAGCCCCAGCATTTT
>-|13|-|TRBV5-1|TRBJ2-4
CASSLGGADIQYF
TGCGCCAGCAGCTTGGGAGGGGCGGACATTCAGTACTTC
>few|13|TRBD1|TRBV7-9|TRBJ1-1
CASSLAAQGDAFF
TGTGCCAGCAGCTTAGCAGCGCAGGGGGATGCTTTCTTT
>-|13|-|TRBV6-5|TRBJ1-5
CASRRDGGQPQHF
TGTGCCAGCCGCCGGGACGGGGGACAGCCCCAGCATTTT
>few|14|-|TRBV13|TRBJ2-7
CASSRRGAADEQYF
TGTGCCAGCAGCCGCCGAGGGGCCGCCGACGAGCAGTACTTC
>-|13|-|TRBV11-3|TRBJ2-2
CASSLVLGGELFF
TGTGCCAGCAGCTTAGTTCTCGGCGGGGAGCTGTTTTTT
>-|15|-|TRBV5-1|TRBJ2-7
CASSLGAAATYEQYF
TGCGCCAGCAGCTTGGGGGCGGCGGCTACCTACGAGCAGTACTTC
>once|14|-|TRBV6-6|TRBJ1-2
CASRTTGLHYGYTF
TGTGCCAGCAGGACCACAGGACTTCATTATGGCTACACCTTC